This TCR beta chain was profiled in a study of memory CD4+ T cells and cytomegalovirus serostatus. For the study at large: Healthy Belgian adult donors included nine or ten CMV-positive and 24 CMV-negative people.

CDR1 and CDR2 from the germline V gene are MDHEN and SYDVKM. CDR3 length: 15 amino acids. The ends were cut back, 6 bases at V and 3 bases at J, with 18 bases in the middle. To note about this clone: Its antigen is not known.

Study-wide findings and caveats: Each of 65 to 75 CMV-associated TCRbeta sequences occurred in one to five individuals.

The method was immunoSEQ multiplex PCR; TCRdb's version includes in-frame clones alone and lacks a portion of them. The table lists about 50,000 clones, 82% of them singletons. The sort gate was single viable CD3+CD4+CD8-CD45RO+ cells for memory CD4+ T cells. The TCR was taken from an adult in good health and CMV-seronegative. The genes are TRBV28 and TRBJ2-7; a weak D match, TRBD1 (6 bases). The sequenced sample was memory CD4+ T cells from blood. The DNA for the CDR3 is TGTGCCAGCAGCACGCGGACAGAGGGCTACTACGAGCAGTACTTC. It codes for CASSTRTEGYYEQYF.